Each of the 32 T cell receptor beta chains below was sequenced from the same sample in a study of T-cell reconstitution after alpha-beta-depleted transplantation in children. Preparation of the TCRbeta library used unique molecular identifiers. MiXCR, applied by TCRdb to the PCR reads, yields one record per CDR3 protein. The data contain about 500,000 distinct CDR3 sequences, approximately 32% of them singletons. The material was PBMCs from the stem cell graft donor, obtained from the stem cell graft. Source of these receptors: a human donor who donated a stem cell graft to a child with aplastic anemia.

The CDR3 region is CSVEFRGQSQETQYF. The CDR3 region has the DNA TGCAGCGTTGAGTTCCGCGGACAGTCCCAAGAGACCCAGTACTTC. V usage is TRBV29-1 and J usage is TRBJ2-5; D might be TRBD1 (6 bases). V lost 3 bases to trimming and J lost 1 base, with 15 bases between them. Germline V CDR1 and CDR2: SQVTM, ANQGSEA. The CDR3 is 15 amino acids.

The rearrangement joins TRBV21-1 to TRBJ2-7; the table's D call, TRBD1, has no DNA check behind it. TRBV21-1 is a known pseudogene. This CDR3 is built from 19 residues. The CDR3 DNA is TGTGCCAGCAGCAAAGTCACGGGGCAAGGTTGTCAAAACTCCTACGAGCAGTACGTC. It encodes CASSKVTGQGCQNSYEQYV.

As DNA, the CDR3 is TGCGCCAGCAGCTCCCGACTAGCGAACACCGGGGAGCTGTTTTTT. This codes for CASSSRLANTGELFF. V is TRBV5-1 and J is TRBJ2-2, with D possibly being TRBD2 (6 bases). Trimming pared 3 bases from V and 0 bases from J, leaving 9 bases between. The germline V gene encodes CDR1 SGHRS and CDR2 YFSETQ. The CDR3 consists of 15 residues.

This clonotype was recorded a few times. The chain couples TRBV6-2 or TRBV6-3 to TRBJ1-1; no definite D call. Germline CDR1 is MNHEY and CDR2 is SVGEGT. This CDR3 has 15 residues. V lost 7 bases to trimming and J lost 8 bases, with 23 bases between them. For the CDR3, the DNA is TGTGCCAGCATCTTTCTCCCCGGAAGAAGTGAAGAAGCTTTCTTT. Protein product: CASIFLPGRSEEAFF.

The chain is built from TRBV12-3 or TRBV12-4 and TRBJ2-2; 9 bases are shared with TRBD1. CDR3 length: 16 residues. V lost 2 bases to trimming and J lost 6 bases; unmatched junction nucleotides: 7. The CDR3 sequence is CASSLSGTGPAGELFF. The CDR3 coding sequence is TGTGCCAGCAGTTTATCTGGGACAGGGCCCGCCGGGGAGCTGTTTTTT.

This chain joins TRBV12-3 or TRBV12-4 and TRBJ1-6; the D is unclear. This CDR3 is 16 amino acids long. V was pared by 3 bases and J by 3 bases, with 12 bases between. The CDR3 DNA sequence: TGTGCCAGCAGTTTCGGAGATCTAAACTATAATTCACCCCTCCACTTT. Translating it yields CASSFGDLNYNSPLHF.

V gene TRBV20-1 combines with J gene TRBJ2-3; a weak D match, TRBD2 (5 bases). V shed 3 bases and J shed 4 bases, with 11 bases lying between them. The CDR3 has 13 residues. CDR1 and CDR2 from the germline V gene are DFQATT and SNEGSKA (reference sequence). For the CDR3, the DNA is TGCAGTGCTAGGGACGGGATCGCAGATACGCAGTATTTT. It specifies CSARDGIADTQYF.

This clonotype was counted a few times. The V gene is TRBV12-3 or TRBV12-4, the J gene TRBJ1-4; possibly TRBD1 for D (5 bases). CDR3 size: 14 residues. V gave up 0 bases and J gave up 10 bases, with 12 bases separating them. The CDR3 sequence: CASSLARQGVKLFF. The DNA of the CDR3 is TGTGCCAGCAGTTTAGCGCGGCAGGGAGTAAAACTGTTTTTT.

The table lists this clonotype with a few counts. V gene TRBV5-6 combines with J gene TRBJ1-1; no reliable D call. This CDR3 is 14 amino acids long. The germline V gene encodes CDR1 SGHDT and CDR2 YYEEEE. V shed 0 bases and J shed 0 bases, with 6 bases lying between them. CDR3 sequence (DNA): TGTGCCAGCAGCTTGGGGCATATGAACACTGAAGCTTTCTTT. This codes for CASSLGHMNTEAFF.

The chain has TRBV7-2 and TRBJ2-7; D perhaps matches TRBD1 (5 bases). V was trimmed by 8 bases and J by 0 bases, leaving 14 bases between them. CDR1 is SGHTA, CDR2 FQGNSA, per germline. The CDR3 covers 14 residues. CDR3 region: CASRYRRNSYEQYF. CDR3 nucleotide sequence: TGTGCCAGCCGTTACAGGAGAAACTCCTACGAGCAGTACTTC.

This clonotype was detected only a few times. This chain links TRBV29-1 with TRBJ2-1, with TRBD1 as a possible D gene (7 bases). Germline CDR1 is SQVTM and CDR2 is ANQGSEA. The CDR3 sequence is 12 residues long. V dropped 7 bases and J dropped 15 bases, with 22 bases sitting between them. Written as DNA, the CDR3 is TGCAGCGACTCAGAGGGACAGACTAGAGGGTTCTTC. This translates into CSDSEGQTRGFF.

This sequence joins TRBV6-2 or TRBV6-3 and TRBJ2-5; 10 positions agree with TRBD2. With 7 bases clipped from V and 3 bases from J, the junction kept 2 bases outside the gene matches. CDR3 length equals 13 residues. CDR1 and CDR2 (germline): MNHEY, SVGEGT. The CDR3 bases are TGTGCCAGCAAGGGACTAGCGAAAGAGACCCAGTACTTC. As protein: CASKGLAKETQYF.

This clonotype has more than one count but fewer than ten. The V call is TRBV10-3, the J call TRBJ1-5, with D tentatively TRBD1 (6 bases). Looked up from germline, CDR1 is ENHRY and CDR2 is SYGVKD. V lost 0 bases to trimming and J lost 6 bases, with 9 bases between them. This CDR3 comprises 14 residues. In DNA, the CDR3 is TGTGCCATCAGTGAGTCAGGGGGTGGTCAGCCCCAGCATTTT. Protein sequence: CAISESGGGQPQHF.

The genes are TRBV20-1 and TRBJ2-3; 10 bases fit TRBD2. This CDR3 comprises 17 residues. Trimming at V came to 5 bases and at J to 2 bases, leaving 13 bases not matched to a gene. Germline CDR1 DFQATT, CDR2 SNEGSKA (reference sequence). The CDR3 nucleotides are TGCAGTGCTGGTTACCTGGGGAGCGGGAGGGCCACAGATACGCAGTATTTT. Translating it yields CSAGYLGSGRATDTQYF.

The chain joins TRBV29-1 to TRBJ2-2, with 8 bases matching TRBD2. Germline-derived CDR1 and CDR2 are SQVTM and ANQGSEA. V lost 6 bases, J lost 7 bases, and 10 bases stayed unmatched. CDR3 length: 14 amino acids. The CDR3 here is CSVRTSPEVGELFF. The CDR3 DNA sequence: TGCAGCGTCCGGACTAGCCCCGAGGTCGGGGAGCTGTTTTTT.

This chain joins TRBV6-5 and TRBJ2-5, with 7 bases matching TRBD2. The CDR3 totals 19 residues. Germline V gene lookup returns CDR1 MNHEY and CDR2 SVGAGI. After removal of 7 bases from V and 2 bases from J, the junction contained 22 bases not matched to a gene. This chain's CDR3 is CASTYSGPGDYKHQETQYF. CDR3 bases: TGTGCCAGCACCTACTCCGGCCCGGGGGACTATAAACATCAAGAGACCCAGTACTTC.

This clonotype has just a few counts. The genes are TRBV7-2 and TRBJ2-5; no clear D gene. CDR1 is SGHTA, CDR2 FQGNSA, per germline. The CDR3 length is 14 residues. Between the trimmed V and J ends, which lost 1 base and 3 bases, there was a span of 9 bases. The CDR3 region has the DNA TGTGCCAGCAGCTTAGGGGTAGGGAAAGAGACCCAGTACTTC. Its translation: CASSLGVGKETQYF.

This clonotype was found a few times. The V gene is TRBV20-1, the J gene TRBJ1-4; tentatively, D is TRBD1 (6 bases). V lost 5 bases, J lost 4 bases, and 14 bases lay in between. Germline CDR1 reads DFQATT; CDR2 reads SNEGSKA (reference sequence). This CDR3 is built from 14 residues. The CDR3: CSAQRRGNNEKLFF. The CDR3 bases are TGCAGTGCTCAGAGGAGGGGGAATAATGAAAAACTGTTTTTT.

As DNA, the CDR3 is TGCAGTGCTAGAGGTTCGGGGGGCACTGAAGCTTTCTTT. It translates to CSARGSGGTEAFF. The chain employs TRBV20-1 and TRBJ1-1, with D perhaps matching TRBD1 (5 bases). V dropped 1 base and J dropped 4 bases, with 10 bases sitting between them. Germline assignment: CDR1 DFQATT and CDR2 SNEGSKA (reference sequence). This CDR3 has 13 amino acids.

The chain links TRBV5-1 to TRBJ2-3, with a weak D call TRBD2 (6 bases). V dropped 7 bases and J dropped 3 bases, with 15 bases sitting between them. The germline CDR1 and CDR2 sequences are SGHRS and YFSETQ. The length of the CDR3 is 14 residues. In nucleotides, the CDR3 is TGCGCCAGCGCAATCGGGACTGGAACAGATACGCAGTATTTT. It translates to CASAIGTGTDTQYF.

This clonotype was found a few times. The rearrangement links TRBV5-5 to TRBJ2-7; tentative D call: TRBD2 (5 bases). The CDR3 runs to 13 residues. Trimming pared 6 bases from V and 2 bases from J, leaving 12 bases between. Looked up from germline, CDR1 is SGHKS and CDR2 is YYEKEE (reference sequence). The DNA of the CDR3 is TGTGCCAGCAAGGCGGAGGAGCCCTACGAGCAGTACGTC. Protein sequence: CASKAEEPYEQYV.

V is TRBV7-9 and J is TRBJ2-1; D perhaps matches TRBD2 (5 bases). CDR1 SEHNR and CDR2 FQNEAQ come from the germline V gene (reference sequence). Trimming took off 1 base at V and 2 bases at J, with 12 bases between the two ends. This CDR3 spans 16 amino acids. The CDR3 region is CASSLGSASPYNEQFF. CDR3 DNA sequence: TGTGCCAGCAGCTTAGGTTCGGCTAGCCCCTACAATGAGCAGTTCTTC. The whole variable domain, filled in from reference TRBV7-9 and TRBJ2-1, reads DTGVSQNPRHKITKRGQNVTFRCDPISEHNRLYWYRQTLGQGPEFLTYFQNEAQLEKSRLLSDRFSAERPKGSFSTLEIQRTEQGDSAMYLCASSLGSASPYNEQFFGPGTRLTVL.

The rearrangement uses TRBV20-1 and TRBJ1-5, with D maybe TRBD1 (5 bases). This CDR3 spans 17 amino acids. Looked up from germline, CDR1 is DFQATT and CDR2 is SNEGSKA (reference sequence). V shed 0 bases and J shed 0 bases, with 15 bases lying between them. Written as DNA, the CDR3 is TGCAGTGCTAGAGATCCGACAGCCGTTTATAGCAATCAGCCCCAGCATTTT. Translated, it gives CSARDPTAVYSNQPQHF.

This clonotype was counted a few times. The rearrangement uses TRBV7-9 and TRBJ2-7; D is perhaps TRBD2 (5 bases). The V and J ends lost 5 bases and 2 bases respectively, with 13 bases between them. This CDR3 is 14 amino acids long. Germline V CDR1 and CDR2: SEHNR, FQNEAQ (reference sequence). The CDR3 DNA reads TGTGCCAGCAGCCCAGAGCGGTTCCCCTACGAGCAGTACTTC. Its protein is CASSPERFPYEQYF. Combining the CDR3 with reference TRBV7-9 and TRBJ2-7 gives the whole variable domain DTGVSQNPRHKITKRGQNVTFRCDPISEHNRLYWYRQTLGQGPEFLTYFQNEAQLEKSRLLSDRFSAERPKGSFSTLEIQRTEQGDSAMYLCASSPERFPYEQYFGPGTRLTVT.

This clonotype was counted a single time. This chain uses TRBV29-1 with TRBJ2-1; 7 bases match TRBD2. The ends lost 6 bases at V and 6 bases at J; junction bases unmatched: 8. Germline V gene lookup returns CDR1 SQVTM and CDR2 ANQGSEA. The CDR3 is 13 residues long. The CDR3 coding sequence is TGCAGCGTCTCGGACGGGGGGATCAATGAGCAGTTCTTC. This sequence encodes CSVSDGGINEQFF.

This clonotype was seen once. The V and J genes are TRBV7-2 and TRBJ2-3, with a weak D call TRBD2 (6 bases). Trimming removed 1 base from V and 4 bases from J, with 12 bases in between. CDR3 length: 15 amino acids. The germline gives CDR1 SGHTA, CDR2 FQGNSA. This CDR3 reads CASSLVGSLADTQYF. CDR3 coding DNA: TGTGCCAGCAGCTTAGTCGGGAGTCTGGCAGATACGCAGTATTTT. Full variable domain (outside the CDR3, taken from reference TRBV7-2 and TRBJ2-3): GAGVSQSPSNKVTEKGKDVELRCDPISGHTALYWYRQSLGQGLEFLIYFQGNSAPDKSGLPSDRFSAERTGGSVSTLTIQRTQQEDSAVYLCASSLVGSLADTQYFGPGTRLTVL.

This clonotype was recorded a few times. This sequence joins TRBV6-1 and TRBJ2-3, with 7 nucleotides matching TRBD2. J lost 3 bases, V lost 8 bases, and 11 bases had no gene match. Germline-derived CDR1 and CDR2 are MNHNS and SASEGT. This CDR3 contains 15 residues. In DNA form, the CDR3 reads TGTGCCAGCCAAACACTGGCGGGAGCGACAGATACGCAGTATTTT. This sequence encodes CASQTLAGATDTQYF.

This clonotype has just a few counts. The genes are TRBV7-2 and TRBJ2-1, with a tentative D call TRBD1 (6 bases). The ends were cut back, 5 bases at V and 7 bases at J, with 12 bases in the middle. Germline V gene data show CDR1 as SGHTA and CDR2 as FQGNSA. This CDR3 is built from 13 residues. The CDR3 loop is CASSPPTGNEQFF. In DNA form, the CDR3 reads TGTGCCAGCAGCCCCCCCACAGGGAATGAGCAGTTCTTC. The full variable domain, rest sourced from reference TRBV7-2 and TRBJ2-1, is GAGVSQSPSNKVTEKGKDVELRCDPISGHTALYWYRQSLGQGLEFLIYFQGNSAPDKSGLPSDRFSAERTGGSVSTLTIQRTQQEDSAVYLCASSPPTGNEQFFGPGTRLTVL.

CDR3 loop: CAWTGEAPYGYTF. The CDR3 nucleotides are TGTGCCTGGACAGGAGAAGCCCCTTATGGCTACACCTTC. The chain couples TRBV30 to TRBJ1-2; D gene ambiguous. Germline assignment: CDR1 GTSNPN and CDR2 SVGIG (reference sequence). The CDR3 runs 13 residues. V was pared by 4 bases and J by 5 bases, with 14 bases between.

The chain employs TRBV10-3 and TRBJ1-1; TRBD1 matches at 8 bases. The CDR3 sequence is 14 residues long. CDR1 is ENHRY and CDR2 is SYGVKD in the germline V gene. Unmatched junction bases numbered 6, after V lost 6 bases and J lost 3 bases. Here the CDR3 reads CAIRTGAEYTEAFF. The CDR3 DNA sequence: TGTGCCATCAGGACAGGGGCGGAGTACACTGAAGCTTTCTTT.

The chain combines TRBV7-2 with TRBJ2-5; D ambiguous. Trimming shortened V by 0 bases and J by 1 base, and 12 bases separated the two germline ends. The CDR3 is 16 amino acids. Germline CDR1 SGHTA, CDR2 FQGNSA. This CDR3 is CASSLAGLRGQETQYF. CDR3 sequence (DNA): TGTGCCAGCAGCTTAGCGGGTTTGCGAGGCCAAGAGACCCAGTACTTC.

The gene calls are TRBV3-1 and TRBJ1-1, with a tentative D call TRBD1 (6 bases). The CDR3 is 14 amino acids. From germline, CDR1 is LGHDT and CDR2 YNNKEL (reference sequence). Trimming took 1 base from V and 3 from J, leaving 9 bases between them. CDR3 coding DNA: TGTGCCAGCAGCCAAGTAAGGGGGTACACTGAAGCTTTCTTT. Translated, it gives CASSQVRGYTEAFF.